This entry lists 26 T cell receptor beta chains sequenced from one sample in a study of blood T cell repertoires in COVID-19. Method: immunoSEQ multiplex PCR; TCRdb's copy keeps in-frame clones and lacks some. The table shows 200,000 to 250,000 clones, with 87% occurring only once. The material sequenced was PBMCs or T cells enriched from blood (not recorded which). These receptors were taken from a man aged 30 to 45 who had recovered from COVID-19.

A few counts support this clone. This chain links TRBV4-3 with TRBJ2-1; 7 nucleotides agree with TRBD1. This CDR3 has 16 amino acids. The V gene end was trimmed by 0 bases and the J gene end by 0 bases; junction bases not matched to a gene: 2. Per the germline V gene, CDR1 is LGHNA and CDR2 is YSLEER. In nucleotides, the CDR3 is TGCGCCAGCAGCCAAGATCCAGGGGGCTCCTACAATGAGCAGTTCTTC. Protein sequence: CASSQDPGGSYNEQFF.

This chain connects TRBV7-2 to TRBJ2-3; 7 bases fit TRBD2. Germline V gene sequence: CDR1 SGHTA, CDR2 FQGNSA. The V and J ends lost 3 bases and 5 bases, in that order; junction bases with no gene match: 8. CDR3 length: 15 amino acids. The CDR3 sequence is CASSFSGLRVDTQYF. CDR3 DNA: TGTGCCAGCAGCTTTTCGGGACTAAGGGTAGATACGCAGTATTTT.

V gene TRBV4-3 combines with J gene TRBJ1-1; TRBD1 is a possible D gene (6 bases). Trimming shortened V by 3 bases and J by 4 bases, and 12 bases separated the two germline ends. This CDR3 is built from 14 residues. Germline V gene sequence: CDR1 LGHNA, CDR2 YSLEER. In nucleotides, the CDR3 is TGCGCCAGCAGCCATTACAGGGTTGGCACTGAAGCTTTCTTT. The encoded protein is CASSHYRVGTEAFF.

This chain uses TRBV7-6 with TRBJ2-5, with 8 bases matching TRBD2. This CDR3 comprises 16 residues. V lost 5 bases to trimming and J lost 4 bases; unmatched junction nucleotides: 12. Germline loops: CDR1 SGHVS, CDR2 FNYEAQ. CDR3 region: CASSQNGGARTETQYF. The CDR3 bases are TGTGCCAGCAGCCAGAACGGGGGGGCCAGGACAGAGACCCAGTACTTC.

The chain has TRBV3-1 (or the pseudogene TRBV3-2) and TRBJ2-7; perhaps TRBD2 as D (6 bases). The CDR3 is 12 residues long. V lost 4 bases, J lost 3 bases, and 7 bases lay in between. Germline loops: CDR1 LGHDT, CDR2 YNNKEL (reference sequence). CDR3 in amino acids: CASSPDYYEQYF. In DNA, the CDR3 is TGTGCCAGCAGCCCGGACTACTACGAGCAGTACTTC.

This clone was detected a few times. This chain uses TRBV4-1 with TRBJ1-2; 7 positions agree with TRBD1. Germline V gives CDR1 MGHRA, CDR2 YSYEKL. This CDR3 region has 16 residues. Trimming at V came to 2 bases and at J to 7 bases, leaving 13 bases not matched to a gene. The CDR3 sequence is CASSQTRDRDRRGYTF. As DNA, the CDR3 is TGCGCCAGCAGCCAAACCCGAGACAGGGATCGGCGTGGCTACACCTTC.

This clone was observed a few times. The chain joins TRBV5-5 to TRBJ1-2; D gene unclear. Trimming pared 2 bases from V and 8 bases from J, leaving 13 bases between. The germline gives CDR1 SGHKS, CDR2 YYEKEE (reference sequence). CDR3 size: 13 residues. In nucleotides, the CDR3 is TGTGCCAGCAGCTTCGGGGTAGCTGAGGGCTACACCTTC. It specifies CASSFGVAEGYTF. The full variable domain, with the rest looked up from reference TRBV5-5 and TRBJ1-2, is DAGVTQSPTHLIKTRGQQVTLRCSPISGHKSVSWYQQVLGQGPQFIFQYYEKEERGRGNFPDRFSARQFPNYSSELNVNALLLGDSALYLCASSFGVAEGYTFGSGTRLTVV.

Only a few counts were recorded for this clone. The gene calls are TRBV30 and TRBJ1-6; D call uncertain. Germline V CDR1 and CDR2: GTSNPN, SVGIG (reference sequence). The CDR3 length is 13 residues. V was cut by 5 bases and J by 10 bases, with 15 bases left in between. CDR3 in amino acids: CAWRPGWISPLHF. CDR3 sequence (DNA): TGTGCCTGGCGGCCGGGGTGGATCTCACCCCTCCACTTT.

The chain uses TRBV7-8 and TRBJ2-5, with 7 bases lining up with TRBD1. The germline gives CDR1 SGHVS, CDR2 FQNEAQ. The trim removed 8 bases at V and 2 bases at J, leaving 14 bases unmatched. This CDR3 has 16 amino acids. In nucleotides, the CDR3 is TGTGCCAGCCTCCTCTTTTTGGGACAGTCGCAAGAGACCCAGTACTTC. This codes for CASLLFLGQSQETQYF. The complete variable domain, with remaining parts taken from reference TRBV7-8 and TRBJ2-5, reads GAGVSQSPRYKVAKRGQDVALRCDPISGHVSLFWYQQALGQGPEFLTYFQNEAQLDKSGLPSDRFFAERPEGSVSTLKIQRTQQEDSAVYLCASLLFLGQSQETQYFGPGTRLLVL.

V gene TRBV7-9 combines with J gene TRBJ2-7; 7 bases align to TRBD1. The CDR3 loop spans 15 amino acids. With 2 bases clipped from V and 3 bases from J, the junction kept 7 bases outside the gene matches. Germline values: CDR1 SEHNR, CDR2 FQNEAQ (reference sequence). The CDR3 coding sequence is TGTGCCAGCAGCTTATCGACAGGGTTGCGCTACGAGCAGTACTTC. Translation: CASSLSTGLRYEQYF.

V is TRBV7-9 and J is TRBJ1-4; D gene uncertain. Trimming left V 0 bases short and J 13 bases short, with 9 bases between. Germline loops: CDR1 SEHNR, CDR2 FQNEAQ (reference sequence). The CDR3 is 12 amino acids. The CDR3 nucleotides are TGTGCCAGCAGCTTAGCCGGGAAAAGACTGTTTTTT. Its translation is CASSLAGKRLFF.

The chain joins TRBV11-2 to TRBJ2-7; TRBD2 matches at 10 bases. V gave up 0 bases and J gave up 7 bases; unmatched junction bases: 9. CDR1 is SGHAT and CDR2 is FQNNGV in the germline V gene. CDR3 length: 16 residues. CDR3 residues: CASSLDRASGSEEQYF. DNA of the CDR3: TGTGCCAGCAGCTTAGATCGGGCTAGCGGGAGTGAGGAGCAGTACTTC.

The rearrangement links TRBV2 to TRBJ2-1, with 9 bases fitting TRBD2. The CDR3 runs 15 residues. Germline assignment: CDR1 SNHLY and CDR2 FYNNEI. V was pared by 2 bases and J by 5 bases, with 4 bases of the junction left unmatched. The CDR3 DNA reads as TGTGCCAGCAGTGAACTAGCGGGAAGAAACAATGAGCAGTTCTTC. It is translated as CASSELAGRNNEQFF. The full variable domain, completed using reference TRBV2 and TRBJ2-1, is EPEVTQTPSHQVTQMGQEVILRCVPISNHLYFYWYRQILGQKVEFLVSFYNNEISEKSEIFDDQFSVERPDGSNFTLKIRSTKLEDSAMYFCASSELAGRNNEQFFGPGTRLTVL.

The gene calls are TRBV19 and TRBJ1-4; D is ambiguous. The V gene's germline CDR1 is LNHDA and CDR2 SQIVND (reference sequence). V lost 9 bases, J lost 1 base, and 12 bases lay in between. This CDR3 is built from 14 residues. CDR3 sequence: CASIKRGTNEKLFF. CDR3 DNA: TGTGCCAGCATAAAAAGAGGAACTAATGAAAAACTGTTTTTT.

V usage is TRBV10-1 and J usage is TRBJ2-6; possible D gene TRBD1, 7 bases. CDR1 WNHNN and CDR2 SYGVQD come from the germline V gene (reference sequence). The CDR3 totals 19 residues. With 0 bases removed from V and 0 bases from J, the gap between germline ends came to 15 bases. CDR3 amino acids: CASSESPRDRPSGANVLTF. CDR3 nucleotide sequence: TGCGCCAGCAGTGAGTCTCCGCGGGACAGACCCTCTGGGGCCAACGTCCTGACTTTC.

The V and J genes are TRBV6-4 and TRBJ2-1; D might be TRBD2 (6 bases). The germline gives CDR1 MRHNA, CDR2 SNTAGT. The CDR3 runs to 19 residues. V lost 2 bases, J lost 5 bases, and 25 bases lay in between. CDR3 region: CASSDPFLADFPSDNEQFF. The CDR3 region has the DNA TGTGCCAGCAGTGACCCCTTTTTAGCGGACTTTCCGAGTGACAATGAGCAGTTCTTC.

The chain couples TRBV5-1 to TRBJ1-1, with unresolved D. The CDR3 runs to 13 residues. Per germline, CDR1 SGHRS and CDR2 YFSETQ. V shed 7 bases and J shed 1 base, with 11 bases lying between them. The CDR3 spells CASATDANTEAFF. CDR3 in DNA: TGCGCCAGCGCAACAGACGCGAACACTGAAGCTTTCTTT.

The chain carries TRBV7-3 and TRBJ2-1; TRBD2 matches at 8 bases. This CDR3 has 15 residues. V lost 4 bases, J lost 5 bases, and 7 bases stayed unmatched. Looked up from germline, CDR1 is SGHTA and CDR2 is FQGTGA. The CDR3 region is CASSSGGTKNNEQFF. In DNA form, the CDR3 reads TGTGCCAGCAGCTCGGGAGGGACCAAGAACAATGAGCAGTTCTTC.

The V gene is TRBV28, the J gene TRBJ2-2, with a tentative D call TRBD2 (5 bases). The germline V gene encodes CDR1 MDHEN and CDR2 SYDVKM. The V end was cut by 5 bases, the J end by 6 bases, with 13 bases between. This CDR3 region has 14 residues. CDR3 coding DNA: TGTGCCAGCAGTAGTTTCGGGAAGGCCGGGGAGCTGTTTTTT. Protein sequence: CASSSFGKAGELFF.

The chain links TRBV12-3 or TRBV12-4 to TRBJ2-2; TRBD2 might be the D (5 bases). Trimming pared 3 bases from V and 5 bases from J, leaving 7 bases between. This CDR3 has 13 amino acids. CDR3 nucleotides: TGTGCCAGCAGTTTGAGGGAAACCGGGGAGCTGTTTTTT. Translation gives CASSLRETGELFF.

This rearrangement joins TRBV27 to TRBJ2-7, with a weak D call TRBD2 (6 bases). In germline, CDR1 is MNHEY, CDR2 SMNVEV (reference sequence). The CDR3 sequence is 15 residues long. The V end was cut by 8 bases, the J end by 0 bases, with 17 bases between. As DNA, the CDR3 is TGTGCCAGCCGGTCCCAAGCGGGCCCCTCCTACGAGCAGTACTTC. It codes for CASRSQAGPSYEQYF.

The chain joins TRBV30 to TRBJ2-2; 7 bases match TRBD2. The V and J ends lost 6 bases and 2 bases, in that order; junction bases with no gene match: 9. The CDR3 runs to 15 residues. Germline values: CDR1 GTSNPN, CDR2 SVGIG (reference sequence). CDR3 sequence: CACSRGDVNTGELFF. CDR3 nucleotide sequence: TGTGCCTGCAGCCGGGGGGACGTAAACACCGGGGAGCTGTTTTTT.

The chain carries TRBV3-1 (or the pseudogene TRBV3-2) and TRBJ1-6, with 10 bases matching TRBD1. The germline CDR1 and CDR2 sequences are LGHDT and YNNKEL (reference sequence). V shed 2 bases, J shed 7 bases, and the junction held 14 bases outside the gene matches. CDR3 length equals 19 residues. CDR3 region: CASSQQEGQGSLGNSPLHF. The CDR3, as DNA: TGTGCCAGCAGCCAACAAGAGGGACAGGGGTCCCTCGGGAATTCACCCCTCCACTTT.

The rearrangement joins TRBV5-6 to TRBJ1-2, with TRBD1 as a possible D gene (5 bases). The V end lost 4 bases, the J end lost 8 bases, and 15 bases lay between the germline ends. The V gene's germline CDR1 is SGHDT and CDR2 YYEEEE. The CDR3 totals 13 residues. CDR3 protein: CASSLRKGRGYTF. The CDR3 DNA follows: TGTGCCAGCAGCCTAAGAAAGGGGCGAGGCTACACCTTC.

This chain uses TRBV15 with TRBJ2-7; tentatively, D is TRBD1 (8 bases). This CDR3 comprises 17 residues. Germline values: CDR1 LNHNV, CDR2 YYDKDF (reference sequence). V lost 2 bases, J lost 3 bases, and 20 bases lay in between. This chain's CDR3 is CATSRPSLGGTGYEQYF. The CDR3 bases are TGTGCCACCAGCAGACCATCGCTCGGGGGGACAGGCTACGAGCAGTACTTC.

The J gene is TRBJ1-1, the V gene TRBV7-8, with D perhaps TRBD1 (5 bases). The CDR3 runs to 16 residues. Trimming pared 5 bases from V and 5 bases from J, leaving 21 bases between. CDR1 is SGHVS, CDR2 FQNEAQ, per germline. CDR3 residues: CASSVSTVTFPTEAFF. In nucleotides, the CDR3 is TGTGCCAGCAGCGTCTCGACAGTCACCTTTCCTACTGAAGCTTTCTTT.